One T cell receptor (beta chain) is described in this entry. Using immunoSEQ multiplex PCR, the repertoire was profiled, and TCRdb retains in-frame clones only, with some absent. The repertoire includes 350,000 or so clones, roughly 86% of them detected once, and over 0.9% sits in the top ten. This record comes from a study of blood T cell repertoires in COVID-19. Study-level information: The analysed material was cDNA or gDNA that came from T cells, B-cell-depleted T cells, or PBMCs.

V lost 3 bases to trimming and J lost 8 bases; unmatched junction nucleotides: 7. Germline lookup yields CDR1 SGHTS and CDR2 YDEGEE. This CDR3 region has 14 residues. Cohort placement rested on clinical history that participants reported themselves. The receptor comes from a woman in her twenties or thirties who had been exposed to COVID-19. This chain links TRBV5-8 with TRBJ2-4, with 8 positions matching TRBD1. Sequenced input: PBMCs or T cells enriched from blood (not recorded which). The CDR3 protein is CASSSGQGGDIQYF. In nucleotides, the CDR3 is TGTGCCAGCAGCTCCGGACAGGGCGGGGACATTCAGTACTTC. Complete variable domain (other parts from reference TRBV5-8 and TRBJ2-4): EAGVTQSPTHLIKTRGQQATLRCSPISGHTSVYWYQQALGLGLQFLLWYDEGEERNRGNFPPRFSGRQFPNYSSELNVNALELEDSALYLCASSSGQGGDIQYFGAGTRLSVL.